This is a list of T cell receptor beta chains from one sample in a study of T cells expressing NK-cell markers. TCRdb reprocessed the 5' RACE reads, with one entry per CDR3 protein and no DNA. The table counts 200,000 to 300,000 distinct CDR3 sequences; roughly 4.2% lies in the top ten. The sample taken for sequencing was blood T cells: a sorted CD56 or NKG2C T cell subset, CD4+ or CD8+ T cells, or bulk PBMC T cells (not recorded which). The receptors were sampled from a woman between 18 and 75 years old in good health. The CDR3 runs from the conserved cysteine through the conserved F or W. Each record gives: CDR3 length, V gene, J gene, CDR3 protein.

length: 11; V: TRBV18; J: TRBJ2-2; CDR3: CASSRTEELFF
length: 14; V: TRBV5-5; J: TRBJ1-6; CDR3: CASSPGLDNSPLHF
length: 14; V: TRBV12-3/TRBV12-4; J: TRBJ1-1; CDR3: CASSPSGGHTEAFF
length: 16; V: TRBV5-5; J: TRBJ1-6; CDR3: CASSPRRGEENSPLHF
length: 14; V: TRBV20-1; J: TRBJ2-5; CDR3: CSASRTDGRETQYF
length: 15; V: TRBV3-1; J: TRBJ1-1; CDR3: CASSPRGAADTEAFF
length: 12; V: TRBV20-1; J: TRBJ2-1; CDR3: CSPRTGYNEQFF
length: 15; V: TRBV7-2; J: TRBJ2-3; CDR3: CASSLAGNRPDTQYF
length: 17; V: TRBV4-3; J: TRBJ1-1; CDR3: CASSQDLEELPGTEAFF
length: 16; V: TRBV7-2; J: TRBJ2-7; CDR3: CASSLRQGSLLYEQYF
length: 12; V: TRBV3-1; J: TRBJ2-7; CDR3: CASSQANYEQYF
length: 13; V: TRBV20-1; J: TRBJ2-2; CDR3: CSARGQATGELFF
length: 16; V: TRBV3-1; J: TRBJ1-3; CDR3: CASSHPDHLSGNTIYF
length: 15; V: TRBV28; J: TRBJ2-7; CDR3: CASSTPGQGSYEQYF
length: 15; V: TRBV14; J: TRBJ1-6; CDR3: CASSLGQKPNSPLHF
length: 13; V: TRBV6-5; J: TRBJ1-1; CDR3: CASSYKKNTEAFF
length: 13; V: TRBV29-1; J: TRBJ1-1; CDR3: CSGGYVANTEAFF
length: 12; V: TRBV20-1; J: TRBJ2-7; CDR3: CSARDVGGEQYF
length: 15; V: TRBV9; J: TRBJ2-1; CDR3: CASSVRHMYNEGQFF
length: 15; V: TRBV10-3; J: TRBJ2-7; CDR3: CAISEPAFSGRNQYF
length: 13; V: TRBV5-6; J: TRBJ2-3; CDR3: CASRLTSTDTQYF
length: 16; V: TRBV7-2; J: TRBJ2-5; CDR3: CASRTSGGKYQETQYF
length: 12; V: TRBV20-1; J: TRBJ1-1; CDR3: CSARSMNTEAFF
length: 14; V: TRBV20-1; J: TRBJ2-3; CDR3: CSARGGGKADTQYF
length: 15; V: TRBV6-2/TRBV6-3; J: TRBJ1-2; CDR3: CASSNAGQGNYGYTF
length: 15; V: TRBV5-4; J: TRBJ2-1; CDR3: CASSRSVSSYNEQFF
length: 15; V: TRBV20-1; J: TRBJ1-6; CDR3: CSARDARTGDSPLHF
length: 15; V: TRBV7-3; J: TRBJ1-1; CDR3: CASSLLRTANTEAFF